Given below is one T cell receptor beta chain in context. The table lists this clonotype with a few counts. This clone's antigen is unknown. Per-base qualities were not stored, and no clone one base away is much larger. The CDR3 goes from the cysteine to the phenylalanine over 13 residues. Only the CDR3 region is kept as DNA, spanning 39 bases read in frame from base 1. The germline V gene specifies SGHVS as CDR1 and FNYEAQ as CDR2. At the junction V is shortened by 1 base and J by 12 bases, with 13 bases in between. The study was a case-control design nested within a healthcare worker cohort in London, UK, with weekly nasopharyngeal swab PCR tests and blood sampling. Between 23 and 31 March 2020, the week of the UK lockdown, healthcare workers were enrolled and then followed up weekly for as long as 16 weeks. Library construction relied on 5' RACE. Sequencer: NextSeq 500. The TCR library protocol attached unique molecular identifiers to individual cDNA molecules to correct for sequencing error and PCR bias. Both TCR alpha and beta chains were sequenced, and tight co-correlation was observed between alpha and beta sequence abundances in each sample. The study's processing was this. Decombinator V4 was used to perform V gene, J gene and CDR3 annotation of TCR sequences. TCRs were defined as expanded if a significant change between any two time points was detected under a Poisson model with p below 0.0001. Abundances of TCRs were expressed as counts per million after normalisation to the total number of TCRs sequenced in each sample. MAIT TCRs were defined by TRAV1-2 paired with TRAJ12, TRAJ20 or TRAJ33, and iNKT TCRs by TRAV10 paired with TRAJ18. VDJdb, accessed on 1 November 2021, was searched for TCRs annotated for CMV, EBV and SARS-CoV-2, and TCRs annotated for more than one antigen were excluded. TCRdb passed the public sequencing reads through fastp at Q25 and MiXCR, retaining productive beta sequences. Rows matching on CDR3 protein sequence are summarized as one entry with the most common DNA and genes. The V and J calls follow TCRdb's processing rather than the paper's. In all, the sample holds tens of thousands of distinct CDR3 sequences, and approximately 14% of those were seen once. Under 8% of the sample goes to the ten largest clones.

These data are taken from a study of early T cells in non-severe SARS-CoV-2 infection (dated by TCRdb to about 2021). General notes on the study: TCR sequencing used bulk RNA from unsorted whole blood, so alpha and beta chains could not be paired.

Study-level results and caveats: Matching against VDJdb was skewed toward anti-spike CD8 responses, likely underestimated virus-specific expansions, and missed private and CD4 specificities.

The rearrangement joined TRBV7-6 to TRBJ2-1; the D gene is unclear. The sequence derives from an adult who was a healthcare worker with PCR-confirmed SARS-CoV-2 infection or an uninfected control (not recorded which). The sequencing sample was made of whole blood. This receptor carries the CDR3 CASSLDPQNPQFF. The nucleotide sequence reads TGTGCCAGCAGCTTAGACCCACAGAATCCGCAGTTCTTC.